The sequence of this TCR beta chain was determined in a study of PD-L1 blockade in urothelial cancer. Study at large: Analyses used blood from 3 weeks (second dose) and 6 weeks after treatment start. There were a median of about 150,000 T cells in blood samples. Whole-study results and caveats: Patients who had durable benefit saw their tumor-associated blood clones expand more at 3 weeks.

Sequencing used immunoSEQ multiplex PCR; TCRdb keeps in-frame clones, though not all of them. Among 40,000 to 45,000 clones listed, around nine tenths were seen once. Metastatic or locally advanced urothelial carcinoma was present in the patients. With respect to this clone: Antigen unknown.

This material consisted of PBMCs, taken around atezolizumab (anti-PD-L1) treatment. The sequence derives from a woman aged 55-75 years with urothelial cancer.

Written as DNA, the CDR3 is TGTGCCAGCAGCGTACGTCAGGGATTGGACACCGGGGAGCTGTTTTTT. Encoded protein: CASSVRQGLDTGELFF. The chain has TRBV9 and TRBJ2-2; weak D call: TRBD1 (5 bases). Germline CDR1 and CDR2: SGDLS and YYNGEE. CDR3 length: 16 amino acids. V lost 1 base and J lost 3, with 13 bases in between.